The 3 T cell receptor beta chains in this list originate from one sample, sequenced in a study of shared clonotypes between healthy human individuals. The repertoire was sequenced with immunoSEQ multiplex PCR; TCRdb's copy has only in-frame clones and lacks some. The data hold some 650,000 clones, with approximately 97% observed a single time. What was sequenced was naive CD4+ T cells sorted from blood. Subset specified: CD45RA+ positively selected. These TCRs come from a young woman in good health.

This chain connects TRBV6-5 to TRBJ2-3, with D maybe TRBD1 (6 bases). With 3 bases removed from V and 3 bases from J, the gap between germline ends came to 16 bases. Germline V CDR1 and CDR2: MNHEY, SVGAGI. This CDR3 is built from 16 residues. In DNA form, the CDR3 reads TGTGCCAGCAGTTATTGGACAGAGCAGGGGACAGATACGCAGTATTTT. This gives the protein CASSYWTEQGTDTQYF.

The chain couples TRBV20-1 to TRBJ2-5; D may be TRBD2 (6 bases). The V and J ends lost 5 bases and 4 bases respectively, with 8 bases between them. Germline lookup yields CDR1 DFQATT and CDR2 SNEGSKA (reference sequence). This CDR3 has 11 residues. The CDR3: CSAWRGETQYF. DNA for the CDR3: TGCAGTGCTTGGCGGGGAGAGACCCAGTACTTC.

This clone has just one count. The chain is built from TRBV19 and TRBJ2-5; 9 nucleotides align to TRBD1. With V trimmed by 5 bases and J by 5 bases, 9 bases remained unmatched. Germline V gene lookup returns CDR1 LNHDA and CDR2 SQIVND (reference sequence). The CDR3 spans 15 residues. In DNA, the CDR3 is TGTGCCAGTAGTGTGCCCGGGACAGGGCTTGAGACCCAGTACTTC. This gives the protein CASSVPGTGLETQYF.